This T cell receptor (beta chain) was found in a study of T cells after yellow fever vaccination. TCRdb re-derived calls from the 5' RACE reads in MiXCR, one entry per CDR3 protein. The sample shows a few hundred thousand distinct CDR3 sequences, 8.7% of them seen only once. CDR1 SGHTA and CDR2 FQGTGA come from the germline V gene. Deletions cut 0 bases from V and 3 bases from J, with 4 bases between. The CDR3 runs 13 residues. The chain has TRBV7-3 and TRBJ2-3; D unclear. Sequencing was performed on CD4+ T cells sorted from PBMCs, taken 5 days after the yellow fever booster vaccination. The TCR comes from a man aged 18 to 29 who received the YFV17D yellow fever vaccine. The CDR3: CASSLTYTDTQYF. DNA for the CDR3: TGTGCCAGCAGCTTAACGTATACAGATACGCAGTATTTT.